A single sample is the source of the 11 T cell receptor beta chains below, sequenced in a study of blood T cell repertoires in COVID-19. Assay used: immunoSEQ multiplex PCR; TCRdb lists only in-frame clones, some missing. The sample lists 200,000 to 250,000 clones; roughly 90% were seen once. The sequencing sample was made of peripheral blood. The receptors shown here come from an older woman with acute or convalescent COVID-19.

The genes are TRBV6-2 or TRBV6-3 and TRBJ1-2; 10 bases match TRBD1. The CDR3 totals 13 residues. Germline CDR1 is MNHEY and CDR2 is SVGEGT. V lost 4 bases to trimming and J lost 8 bases; unmatched junction nucleotides: 4. CDR3 in amino acids: CASSSGQGGGYTF. The CDR3 DNA reads as TGTGCCAGCAGTTCCGGACAGGGGGGCGGCTACACCTTC.

Concerning this clone itself: Other DNA sequences from this sample encode an identical CDR3 as well. The chain has TRBV19 and TRBJ2-5; 16 bases map to TRBD2. Germline values: CDR1 LNHDA, CDR2 SQIVND (reference sequence). The CDR3 runs to 16 residues. V was pared by 3 bases and J by 5 bases, with 3 bases of the junction left unmatched. CDR3 DNA sequence: TGTGCCAGTAGTATCCCGGGACTAGCGGGAGGGGAGACCCAGTACTTC. It specifies CASSIPGLAGGETQYF.

The V and J genes are TRBV19 and TRBJ2-1, with 8 bases lining up with TRBD2. Germline values: CDR1 LNHDA, CDR2 SQIVND (reference sequence). This CDR3 region has 14 residues. The trim removed 5 bases at V and 4 bases at J, leaving 4 bases unmatched. CDR3 nucleotides: TGTGCCAGTAGTCCCGGGACTAGATACAATGAGCAGTTCTTC. Encoded protein: CASSPGTRYNEQFF.

The rearrangement links TRBV7-2 to TRBJ2-7; D might be TRBD2 (6 bases). The V end was cut by 5 bases, the J end by 4 bases, with 15 bases between. CDR3 length: 14 residues. Germline CDR1 reads SGHTA; CDR2 reads FQGNSA. As DNA, the CDR3 is TGTGCCAGCAGCCTAGGAGGGCCCGGGTACGAGCAGTACTTC. This encodes CASSLGGPGYEQYF.

Only a few counts were recorded for this clone. The chain recombines TRBV28 with TRBJ1-2; no reliable D call. CDR3 length: 13 residues. Germline lookup yields CDR1 MDHEN and CDR2 SYDVKM. V was shortened by 1 base and J by 0 bases, with 3 bases between the two germline ends. CDR3 coding DNA: TGTGCCAGCAGTTTATTAGCTAACTATGGCTACACCTTC. Its translation: CASSLLANYGYTF.

The chain employs TRBV18 and TRBJ1-2; the match to TRBD1 covers 10 bases. The V gene's germline CDR1 is KGHSH and CDR2 LQKENI. The CDR3 runs 14 residues. V was pared by 3 bases and J by 8 bases, with 6 bases of the junction left unmatched. This CDR3 reads CASSPSGTGDGYTF. The CDR3 region has the DNA TGTGCCAGCTCACCTTCCGGGACAGGGGACGGCTACACCTTC.

The chain employs TRBV19 and TRBJ2-3; possibly TRBD2 for D (6 bases). CDR3 length equals 15 residues. Trimming removed 3 bases from V and 0 bases from J, with 10 bases in between. Germline values: CDR1 LNHDA, CDR2 SQIVND (reference sequence). Here the CDR3 reads CASSMWDLSTDTQYF. CDR3 nucleotide sequence: TGTGCCAGTAGTATGTGGGACTTGAGCACAGATACGCAGTATTTT.

V gene TRBV15 combines with J gene TRBJ1-6; no reliable D call. The CDR3 spans 13 residues. Looked up from germline, CDR1 is LNHNV and CDR2 is YYDKDF (reference sequence). Between the trimmed V and J ends, which lost 5 bases and 7 bases, there was a span of 9 bases. As DNA, the CDR3 is TGTGCCACCAGCGAGGGCAGAAATTCACCCCTCCACTTT. The encoded protein is CATSEGRNSPLHF.

The V call is TRBV5-1, the J call TRBJ1-1; TRBD1 matches at 8 bases. This CDR3 comprises 15 residues. Germline V gene sequence: CDR1 SGHRS, CDR2 YFSETQ. Trimming at V came to 0 bases and at J to 6 bases, leaving 7 bases not matched to a gene. The CDR3 coding sequence is TGCGCCAGCAGCTTGGGACAGGGGTTTTTGGCTGAAGCTTTCTTT. Translation gives CASSLGQGFLAEAFF.

Details on this clone: The sample carries other DNA sequences with the same CDR3. The chain links TRBV25-1 to TRBJ1-4; D is perhaps TRBD1 (6 bases). The CDR3 runs 15 residues. V was pared by 1 base and J by 7 bases, with 13 bases between. Germline values: CDR1 MGHDK, CDR2 SYGVNS. The CDR3 DNA reads TGTGCCAGCAGTGAATCTGGCAGGGGAAGTGAAAAACTGTTTTTT. Translating gives CASSESGRGSEKLFF.

V usage is TRBV2 and J usage is TRBJ2-5, with 9 positions matching TRBD1. The CDR3 has 13 amino acids. The J segment lost 5 bases and the V segment lost 6 bases, leaving 4 bases of the junction unmatched. CDR1 is SNHLY, CDR2 FYNNEI, per germline. The CDR3 DNA sequence: TGTGCCAGCAGAACAGGGGGCGGTGAGACCCAGTACTTC. It specifies CASRTGGGETQYF.